A selection of T cell receptor beta chains follows, all from one sample in a study of blood T cells in healthy people across ages. MiXCR, applied by TCRdb to the 5' RACE reads, yields one record per CDR3 protein. The table includes about 1.1 million distinct CDR3 sequences, around two fifths detected once. The sequenced material came from blood. The receptors were sampled from a man younger than 35 in good health. The CDR3 runs from the conserved cysteine through the conserved F or W. The order of the fields is D gene, clone size, V gene, J gene, CDR3 protein, CDR3 DNA. The D gene is left open where the match is weak. Size values are once, few and many counts, or a class for expanded clones, and some rows have none.

.,.,TRBV7-9,TRBJ2-1,CASSLGRGGSSYNEQFF,TGTGCCAGCAGCTTAGGGAGGGGCGGTAGCTCCTACAATGAGCAGTTCTTC
TRBD1,.,TRBV12-3/TRBV12-4,TRBJ1-2,CASSLALGQGADYGYTF,TGTGCCAGCAGTTTAGCGCTCGGACAGGGGGCGGACTATGGCTACACCTTC
.,.,TRBV7-2,TRBJ1-1,CASSADRGSAFF,TGTGCCAGCAGCGCCGATAGGGGATCGGCTTTCTTT
TRBD2,.,TRBV27,TRBJ2-3,CASSTRTSGENTDTQYF,TGTGCCAGCAGTACCCGGACTAGCGGGGAGAACACAGATACGCAGTATTTT
.,few,TRBV10-3,TRBJ2-7,CAISGYRDYEQYF,TGTGCCATCAGTGGTTACAGGGATTACGAGCAGTACTTC
TRBD2,many,TRBV20-1,TRBJ2-1,CSASEPASGRDEQFF,TGCAGTGCTAGTGAACCGGCTAGCGGGAGGGATGAGCAGTTCTTC
.,few,TRBV20-1,TRBJ1-1,CSGGEAFF,TGCAGTGGAGGGGAAGCTTTCTTT
.,.,TRBV19,TRBJ2-7,CASSPGQTTYEQYF,TGTGCCAGTAGCCCGGGACAAACAACGTACGAGCAGTACTTC
.,few,TRBV10-3,TRBJ1-1,CAISENPAAGTNTEAFF,TGTGCCATCAGTGAGAATCCCGCGGCAGGGACGAACACTGAAGCTTTCTTT
.,.,TRBV7-9,TRBJ1-2,CASSHGQECGYTF,TGTGCCAGCAGCCACGGACAAGAGTGTGGCTACACCTTC
.,.,TRBV4-1,TRBJ2-7,CASSQMGHQKTYEQYF,TGCGCCAGCAGCCAAATGGGGCATCAGAAAACCTACGAGCAGTACTTC
TRBD2,.,TRBV20-1,TRBJ2-7,CSYALGGAYEQYF,TGCAGCTACGCCCTCGGGGGGGCCTACGAGCAGTACTTC